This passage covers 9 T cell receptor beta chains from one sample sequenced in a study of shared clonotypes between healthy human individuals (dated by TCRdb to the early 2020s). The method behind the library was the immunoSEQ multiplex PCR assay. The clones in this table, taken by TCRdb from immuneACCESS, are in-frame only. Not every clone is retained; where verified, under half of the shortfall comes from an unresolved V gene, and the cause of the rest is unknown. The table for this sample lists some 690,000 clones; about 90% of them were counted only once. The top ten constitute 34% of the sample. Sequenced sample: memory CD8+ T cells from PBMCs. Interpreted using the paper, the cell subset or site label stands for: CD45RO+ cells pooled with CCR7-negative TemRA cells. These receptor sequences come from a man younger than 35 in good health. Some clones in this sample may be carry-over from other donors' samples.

CDR3 in DNA: TGCGCCAGCAGCTTGAGTGGAGAGCAGTACTTC. As protein: CASSLSGEQYF. The chain uses TRBV5-1 and TRBJ2-7; D gene uncertain. CDR3 length: 11 residues. Looked up from germline, CDR1 is SGHRS and CDR2 is YFSETQ. V was clipped by 1 base and J by 7 bases, with 6 bases between them. Using reference TRBV5-1 and TRBJ2-7 for the parts outside the CDR3, the full variable domain is KAGVTQTPRYLIKTRGQQVTLSCSPISGHRSVSWYQQTPGQGLQFLFEYFSETQRNKGNFPGRFSGRQFSNSRSEMNVSTLELGDSALYLCASSLSGEQYFGPGTRLTVT.

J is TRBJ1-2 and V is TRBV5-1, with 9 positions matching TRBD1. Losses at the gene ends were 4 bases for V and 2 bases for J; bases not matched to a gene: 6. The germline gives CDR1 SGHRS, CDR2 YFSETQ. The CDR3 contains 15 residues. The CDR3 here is CASSEGQGENYGYTF. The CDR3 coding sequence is TGCGCCAGCAGCGAGGGACAGGGTGAGAACTATGGCTACACCTTC.

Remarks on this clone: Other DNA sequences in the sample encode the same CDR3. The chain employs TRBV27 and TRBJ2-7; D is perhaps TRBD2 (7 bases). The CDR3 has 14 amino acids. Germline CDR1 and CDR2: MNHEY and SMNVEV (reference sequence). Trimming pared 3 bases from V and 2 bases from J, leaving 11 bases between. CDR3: CASSFRGAPYEQYF. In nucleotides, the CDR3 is TGTGCCAGCAGTTTTCGGGGGGCCCCCTACGAGCAGTACTTC.

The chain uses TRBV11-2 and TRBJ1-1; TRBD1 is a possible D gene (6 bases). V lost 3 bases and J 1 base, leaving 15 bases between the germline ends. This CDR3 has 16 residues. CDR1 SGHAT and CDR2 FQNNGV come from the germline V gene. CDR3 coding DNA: TGTGCCAGCAGCTTTTACTCACTACAGGGGAACACTGAAGCTTTCTTT. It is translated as CASSFYSLQGNTEAFF.

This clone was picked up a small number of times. CDR3 amino acids: CASSPTGSYGYTF. The CDR3 nucleotides read TGTGCCAGCAGTCCGACAGGATCCTATGGCTACACCTTC. V usage is TRBV27 and J usage is TRBJ1-2; possibly TRBD1 for D (6 bases). Germline values: CDR1 MNHEY, CDR2 SMNVEV (reference sequence). CDR3 length equals 13 residues. V dropped 5 bases and J dropped 4 bases, with 11 bases sitting between them.

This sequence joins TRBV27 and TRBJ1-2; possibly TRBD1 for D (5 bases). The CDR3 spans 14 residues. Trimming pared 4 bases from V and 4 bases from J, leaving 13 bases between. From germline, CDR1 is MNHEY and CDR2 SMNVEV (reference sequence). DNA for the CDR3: TGTGCCAGCAGTTGGGGGACCGGGTCCTATGGCTACACCTTC. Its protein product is CASSWGTGSYGYTF.

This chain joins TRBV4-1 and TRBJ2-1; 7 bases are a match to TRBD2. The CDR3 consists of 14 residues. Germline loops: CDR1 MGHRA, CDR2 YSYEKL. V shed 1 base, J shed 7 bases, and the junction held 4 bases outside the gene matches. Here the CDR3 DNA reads TGCGCCAGCAGCCAAGTGGGACTACGGAATGAGCAGTTCTTC. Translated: CASSQVGLRNEQFF.

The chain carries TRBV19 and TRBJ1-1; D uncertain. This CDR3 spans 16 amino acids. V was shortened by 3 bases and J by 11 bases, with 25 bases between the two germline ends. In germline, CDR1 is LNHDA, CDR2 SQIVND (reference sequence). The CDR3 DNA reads TGTGCCAGTAGTATGATTTCTCGGCGGGGATTCGATCCGGCTTTCTTT. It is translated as CASSMISRRGFDPAFF.

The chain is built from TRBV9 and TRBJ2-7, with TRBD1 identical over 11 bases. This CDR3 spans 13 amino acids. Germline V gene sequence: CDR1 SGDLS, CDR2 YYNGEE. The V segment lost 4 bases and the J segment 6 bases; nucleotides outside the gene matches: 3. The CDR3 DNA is TGTGCCAGCAGCCCCGGGACAGGGGGCGAGCAGTACTTC. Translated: CASSPGTGGEQYF.